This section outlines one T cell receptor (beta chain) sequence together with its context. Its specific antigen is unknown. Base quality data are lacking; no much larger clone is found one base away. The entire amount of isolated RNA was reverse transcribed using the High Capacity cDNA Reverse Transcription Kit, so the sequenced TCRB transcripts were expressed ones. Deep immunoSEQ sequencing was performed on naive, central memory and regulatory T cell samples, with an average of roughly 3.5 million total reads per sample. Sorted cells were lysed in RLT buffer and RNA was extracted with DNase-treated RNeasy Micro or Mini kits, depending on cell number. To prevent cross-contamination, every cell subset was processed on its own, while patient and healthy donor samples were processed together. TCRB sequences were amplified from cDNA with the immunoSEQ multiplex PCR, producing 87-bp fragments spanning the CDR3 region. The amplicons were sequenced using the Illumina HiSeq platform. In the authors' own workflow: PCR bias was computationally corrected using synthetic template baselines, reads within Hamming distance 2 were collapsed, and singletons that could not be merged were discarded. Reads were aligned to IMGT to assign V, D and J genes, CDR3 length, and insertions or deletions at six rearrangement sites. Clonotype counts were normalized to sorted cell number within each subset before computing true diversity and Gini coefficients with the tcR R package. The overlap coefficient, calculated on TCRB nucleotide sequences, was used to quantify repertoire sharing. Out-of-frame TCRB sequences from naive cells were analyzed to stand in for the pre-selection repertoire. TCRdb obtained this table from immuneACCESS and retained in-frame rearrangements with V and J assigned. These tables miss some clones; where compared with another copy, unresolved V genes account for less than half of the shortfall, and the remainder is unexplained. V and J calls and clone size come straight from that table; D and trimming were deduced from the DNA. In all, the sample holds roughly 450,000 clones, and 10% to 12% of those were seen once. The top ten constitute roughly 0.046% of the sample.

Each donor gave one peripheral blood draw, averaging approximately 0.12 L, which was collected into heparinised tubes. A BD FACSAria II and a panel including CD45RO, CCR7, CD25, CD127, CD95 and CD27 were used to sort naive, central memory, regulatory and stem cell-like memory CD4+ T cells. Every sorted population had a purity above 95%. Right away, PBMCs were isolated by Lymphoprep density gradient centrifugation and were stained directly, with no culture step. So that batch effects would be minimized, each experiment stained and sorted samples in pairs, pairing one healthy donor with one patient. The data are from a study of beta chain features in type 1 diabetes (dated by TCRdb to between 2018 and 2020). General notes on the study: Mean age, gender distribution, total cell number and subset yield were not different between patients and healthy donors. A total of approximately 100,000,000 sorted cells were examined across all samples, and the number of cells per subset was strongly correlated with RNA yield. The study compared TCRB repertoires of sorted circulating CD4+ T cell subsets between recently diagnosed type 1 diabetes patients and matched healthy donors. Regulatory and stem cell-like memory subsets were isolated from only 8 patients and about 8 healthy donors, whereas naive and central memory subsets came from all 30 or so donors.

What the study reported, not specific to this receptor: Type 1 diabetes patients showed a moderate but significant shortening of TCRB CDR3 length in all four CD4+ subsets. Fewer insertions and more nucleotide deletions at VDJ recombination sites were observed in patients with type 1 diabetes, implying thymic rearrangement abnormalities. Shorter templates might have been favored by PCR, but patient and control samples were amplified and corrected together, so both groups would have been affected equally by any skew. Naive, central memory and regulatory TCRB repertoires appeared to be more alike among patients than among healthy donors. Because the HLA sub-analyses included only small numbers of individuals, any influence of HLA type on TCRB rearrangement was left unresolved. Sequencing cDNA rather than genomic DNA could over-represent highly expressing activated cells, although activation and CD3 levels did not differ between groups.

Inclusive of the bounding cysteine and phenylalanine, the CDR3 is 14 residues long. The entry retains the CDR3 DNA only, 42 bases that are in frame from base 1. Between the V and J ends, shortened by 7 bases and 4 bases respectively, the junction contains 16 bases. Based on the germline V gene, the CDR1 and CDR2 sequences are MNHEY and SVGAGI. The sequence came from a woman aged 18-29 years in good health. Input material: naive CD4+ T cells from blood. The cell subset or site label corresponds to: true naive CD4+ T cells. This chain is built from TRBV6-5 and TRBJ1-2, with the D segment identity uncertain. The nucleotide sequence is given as TGTGCCAGCAAGGGTTTAGGAACTCCCTATGGCTACACCTTC. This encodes CASKGLGTPYGYTF.